This T cell receptor (beta chain) is drawn from a study of T cell responses to AZD1222 COVID-19 vaccine. Overall study results and limits: White British ancestry dominated among donors, who included more females, and clonal diversity was possibly underestimated. Repertoires were collected only later (after the peak T cell response had occurred). Spike-specific TCR breadth and depth grew following two AZD1222 doses.

The protocol was immunoSEQ multiplex PCR, while the TCRdb copy is restricted to in-frame clones and leaves out a portion. The table includes approximately 270,000 clones, 90% to 95% detected once. Germline assignment: CDR1 SNHLY and CDR2 FYNNEI. The V end lost 9 bases, the J end lost 0 bases, and 8 bases lay between the germline ends. This CDR3 spans 12 amino acids. Worth noting for this clone: Its antigen is still unknown.

The receptor's source is an adult who received the AZD1222 COVID-19 vaccine. The sequenced sample was peripheral blood, obtained 28 days after the second AZD1222 dose. The chain recombines TRBV2 with TRBJ1-1; D is uncertain. The CDR3 spells CASRVMNTEAFF. As DNA, the CDR3 is TGTGCCAGTCGAGTTATGAACACTGAAGCTTTCTTT.